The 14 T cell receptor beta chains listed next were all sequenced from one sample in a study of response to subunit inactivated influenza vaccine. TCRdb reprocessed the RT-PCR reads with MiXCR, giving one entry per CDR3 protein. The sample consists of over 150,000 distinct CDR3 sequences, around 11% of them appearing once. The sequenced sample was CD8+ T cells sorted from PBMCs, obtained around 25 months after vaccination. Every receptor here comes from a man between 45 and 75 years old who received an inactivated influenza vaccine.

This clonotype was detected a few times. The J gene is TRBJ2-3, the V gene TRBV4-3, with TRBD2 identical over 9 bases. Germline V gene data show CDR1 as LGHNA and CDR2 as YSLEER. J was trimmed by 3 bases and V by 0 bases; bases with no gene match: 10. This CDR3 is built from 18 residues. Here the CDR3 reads CASSQDRFGTSLTDTQYF. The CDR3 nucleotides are TGCGCCAGCAGCCAAGATCGTTTTGGGACTAGCTTGACAGATACGCAGTATTTT.

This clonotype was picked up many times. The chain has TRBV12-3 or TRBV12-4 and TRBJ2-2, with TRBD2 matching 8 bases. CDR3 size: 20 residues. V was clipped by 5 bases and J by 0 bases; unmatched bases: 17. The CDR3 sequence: CASSLLAVREGLPNTGELFF. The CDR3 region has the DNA TGTGCCAGCAGTCTCTTAGCGGTCCGGGAGGGGCTTCCGAACACCGGGGAGCTGTTTTTT.

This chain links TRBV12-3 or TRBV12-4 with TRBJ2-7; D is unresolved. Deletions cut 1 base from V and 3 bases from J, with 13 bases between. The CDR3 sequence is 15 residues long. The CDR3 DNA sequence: TGTGCCAGCAGTTTAGGTGGCGAACAATTCTACGAGCAGTACTTC. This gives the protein CASSLGGEQFYEQYF.

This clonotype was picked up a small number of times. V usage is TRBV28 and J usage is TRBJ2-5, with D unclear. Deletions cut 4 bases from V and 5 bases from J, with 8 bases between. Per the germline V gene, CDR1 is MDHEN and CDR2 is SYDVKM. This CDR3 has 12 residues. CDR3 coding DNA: TGTGCCAGCAGTTCCCTTCGGGAGACCCAGTACTTC. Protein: CASSSLRETQYF.

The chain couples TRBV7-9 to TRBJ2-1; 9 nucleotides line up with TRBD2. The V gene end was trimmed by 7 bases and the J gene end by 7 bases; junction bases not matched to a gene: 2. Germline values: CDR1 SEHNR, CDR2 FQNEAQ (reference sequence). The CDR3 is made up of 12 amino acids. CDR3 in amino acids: CASNAGGNEQFF. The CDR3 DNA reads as TGTGCCAGCAATGCGGGGGGGAATGAGCAGTTCTTC.

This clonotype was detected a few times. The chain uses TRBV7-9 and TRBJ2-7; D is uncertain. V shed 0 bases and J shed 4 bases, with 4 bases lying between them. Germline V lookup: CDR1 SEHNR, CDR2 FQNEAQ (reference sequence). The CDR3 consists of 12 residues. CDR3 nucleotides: TGTGCCAGCAGCTTAGCGCGGTACGAGCAGTACTTC. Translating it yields CASSLARYEQYF.

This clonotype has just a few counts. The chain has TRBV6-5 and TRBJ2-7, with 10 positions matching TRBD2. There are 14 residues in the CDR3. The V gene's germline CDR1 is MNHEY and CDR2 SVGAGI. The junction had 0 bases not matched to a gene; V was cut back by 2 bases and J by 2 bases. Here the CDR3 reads CASSYLAGAYEQYF. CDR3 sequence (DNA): TGTGCCAGCAGTTACCTAGCGGGAGCCTACGAGCAGTACTTC.

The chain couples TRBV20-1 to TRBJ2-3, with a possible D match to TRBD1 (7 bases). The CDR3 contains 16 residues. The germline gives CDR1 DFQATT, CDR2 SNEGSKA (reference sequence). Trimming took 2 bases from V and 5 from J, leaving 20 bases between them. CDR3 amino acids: CSARMGPGGLGDTQYF. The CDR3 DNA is TGCAGTGCTAGAATGGGGCCAGGGGGGCTTGGAGATACGCAGTATTTT.

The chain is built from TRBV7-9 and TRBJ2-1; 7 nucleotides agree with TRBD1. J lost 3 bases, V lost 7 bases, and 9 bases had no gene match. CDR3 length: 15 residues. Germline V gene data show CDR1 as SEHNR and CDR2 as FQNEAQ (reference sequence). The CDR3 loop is CASTKGQILYNEQFF. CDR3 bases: TGTGCCAGCACCAAGGGACAGATCCTCTACAATGAGCAGTTCTTC.

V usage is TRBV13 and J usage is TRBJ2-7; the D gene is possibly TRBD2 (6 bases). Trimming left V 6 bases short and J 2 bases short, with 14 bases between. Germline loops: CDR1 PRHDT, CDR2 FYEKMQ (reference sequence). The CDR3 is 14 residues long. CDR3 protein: CASRSRDFPYEQYF. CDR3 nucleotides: TGTGCCAGCAGGTCAAGGGACTTCCCCTACGAGCAGTACTTC.

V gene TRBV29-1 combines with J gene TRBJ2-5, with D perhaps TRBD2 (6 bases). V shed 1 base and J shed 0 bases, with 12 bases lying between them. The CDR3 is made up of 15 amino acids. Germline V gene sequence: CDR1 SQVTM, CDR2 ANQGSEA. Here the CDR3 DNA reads TGCAGCGTTGAAGCCCCTAGCGAGCACCAAGAGACCCAGTACTTC. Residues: CSVEAPSEHQETQYF. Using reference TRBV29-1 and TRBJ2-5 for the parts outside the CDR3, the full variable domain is SAVISQKPSRDICQRGTSLTIQCQVDSQVTMMFWYRQQPGQSLTLIATANQGSEATYESGFVIDKFPISRPNLTFSTLTVSNMSPEDSSIYLCSVEAPSEHQETQYFGPGTRLLVL.

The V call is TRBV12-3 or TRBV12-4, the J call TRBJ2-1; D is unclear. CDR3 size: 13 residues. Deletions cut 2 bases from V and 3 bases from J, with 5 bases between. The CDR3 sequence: CASSLFNYNEQFF. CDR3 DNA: TGTGCCAGCAGTTTATTCAACTACAATGAGCAGTTCTTC.

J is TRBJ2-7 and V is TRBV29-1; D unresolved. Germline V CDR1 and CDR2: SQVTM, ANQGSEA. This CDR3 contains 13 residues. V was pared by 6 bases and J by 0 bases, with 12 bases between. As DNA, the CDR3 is TGCAGCGTCTCGGACGCATACTCCTACGAGCAGTACTTC. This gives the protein CSVSDAYSYEQYF.

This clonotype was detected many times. The CDR3 region is CASRLPEGQGANTGELFF. The CDR3 region has the DNA TGTGCCAGCAGGCTCCCGGAAGGACAGGGAGCGAACACCGGGGAGCTGTTTTTT. The chain is built from TRBV6-1 and TRBJ2-2; TRBD1 agrees at 8 bases. The CDR3 runs to 18 residues. The germline gives CDR1 MNHNS, CDR2 SASEGT. Trimming took 6 bases from V and 0 from J; bases not matched to a gene: 12.